Reported below is one T cell receptor beta chain. What this receptor recognizes is not known. Per-base quality was not reported, and no clone a single base away is much larger than it. The germline V gene provides CDR1 MDHEN and CDR2 SYDVKM. V is pruned by 5 bases and J by 0 bases, leaving 16 bases of the junction without a gene match. The CDR3 covers 19 residues, taking in both the cysteine and the phenylalanine. Only the CDR3 part of the read is kept: 57 bases, read in frame from the first base. This sample is part of a study of identical twins (dated by TCRdb to 2016 to 2017). Turning to the overall study: To test whether fetal clonotypes persist, this study deep-sequenced TCR alpha and beta repertoires from monozygotic twins, from unrelated adults of various ages, and from cord blood. Replicate twin experiments were performed at different times using different library preparation protocols to rule out contamination. The research as a whole found: Because the same donors could not be followed over many years, the conclusions depended on cross-sectional statistical analysis. A weaker excess of twin sharing was found in beta out-of-frame sequences because the signal-to-noise ratio was lowered by fewer shared sequences. Abundant cord blood beta clonotypes had fewer insertions, young adult naive repertoires showed a similar but weaker trend, and memory repertoires showed no such trend. Out-of-frame TCR alpha sequences shared between twins showed an excess of low generation-probability sequences compared with coincidental sharing between unrelated individuals. In monozygotic twins, recombination models systematically underestimated out-of-frame TCR alpha sharing, but the models matched the sharing seen between unrelated individuals. Zero-insertion analyses could be partly confounded by invariant T cells such as MAIT and iNKT, although diverse VJ usage argued against such confounding for most clonotypes.

All donors were healthy Caucasians. Libraries were made using 5' RACE. The sequencer listed for this sample is Illumina HiSeq 2000. A universal primer binding site was introduced by template switching, and a unique molecular identifier was present in the final cDNA, enabling accurate counting of TCR cDNA molecules. Specific primers in the conserved constant-segment region were used to synthesize first-strand cDNA for TCR alpha and beta chains. To control for contamination, every cDNA library carried two barcodes: a SMART-Mk sample barcode plus Illumina barcodes. TruSeq adapter sequences along with Illumina sample barcodes were introduced in two successive PCR steps. The Illumina HiSeq platform was used with custom primers to sequence TCR alpha and beta cDNA libraries. The published analysis was carried out like this. MiGEC processed the raw reads to extract unique molecular identifiers, while MiXCR was used to determine the CDR3 positions. For each individual, recombination models were inferred using an EM algorithm with the repgenHMM and IGoR tools. Shared clonotype analysis was performed with the tcR package in R, normalizing sharing by the product of cloneset sizes. Out-of-frame nonproductive sequences were analyzed to study raw recombination free of thymic and clonal selection effects. TCRdb's own reprocessing of the public reads used fastp at Q25 and MiXCR and kept productive beta chains. Rows with one shared CDR3 protein collapse into an entry with the most common genes and DNA. The V and J calls, along with clone size, are taken from TCRdb and not from the paper's own processing. For this sample there are some 1,700,000 distinct CDR3 sequences; about 30% appear just once. Under 0.35% of the sample rests with the top ten.

This sequence uses TRBV28 and TRBJ2-5, with 9 bases matching TRBD2. Specimen: cord blood. The TCR was taken from a newborn girl in good health. The CDR3 in this case is CASSASRRLADLYQETQYF. The bases read TGTGCCAGCAGTGCATCCCGCAGACTAGCGGACCTGTACCAAGAGACCCAGTACTTC.